These T cell receptor beta chains were read from a single sample in a study of OX40 agonist ivuxolimab in advanced cancers. Data came from immunoSEQ multiplex PCR; TCRdb stores just in-frame clones and leaves some out. The sample records fewer than 85,000 clones, about 80% being singletons. This material consisted of CD4+ or CD8+ T cells sorted from blood, taken in a trial of the OX40 agonist ivuxolimab. Every receptor here comes from an adult with an advanced solid tumor such as melanoma, head and neck, liver or kidney cancer. Each CDR3 is given with its conserved first and last residue. Each record gives: D gene, J gene, V gene, clone size, CDR3 protein, CDR3 DNA. The D gene is left open where the match is weak. Not all rows give a size; the values are once, few, many and, for expanded clones, a class.

D: -
J: TRBJ2-6
V: TRBV7-8
size: -
CDR3: CASSLAGPGANVLTF
DNA: TGTGCCAGCAGCTTAGCAGGGCCCGGGGCCAACGTCCTGACTTTC

D: -
J: TRBJ2-3
V: TRBV5-4
size: -
CDR3: CASSYDQTSSTDTQYF
DNA: TGTGCCAGCAGCTACGACCAAACTTCTAGCACAGATACGCAGTATTTT

D: -
J: TRBJ2-3
V: TRBV28
size: -
CDR3: CASSYESETDTQYF
DNA: TGTGCCAGCAGCTATGAGTCGGAAACAGATACGCAGTATTTT

D: -
J: TRBJ1-3
V: TRBV6-1
size: -
CDR3: CASSATQTGNTIYF
DNA: TGTGCCAGCAGTGCGACACAAACTGGAAACACCATATATTTT

D: TRBD2
J: TRBJ2-1
V: TRBV25-1
size: -
CDR3: CASSEYTGGLYNEQFF
DNA: TGTGCCAGCAGTGAATATACGGGGGGGCTGTACAATGAGCAGTTCTTC

D: -
J: TRBJ2-2
V: TRBV7-6
size: -
CDR3: CASSPEVPTNTGELFF
DNA: TGTGCCAGCAGCCCCGAGGTCCCGACGAACACCGGGGAGCTGTTTTTT

D: -
J: TRBJ2-2
V: TRBV6-5
size: -
CDR3: CASSYSTKGPGELFF
DNA: TGTGCCAGCAGTTACTCGACAAAGGGCCCCGGGGAGCTGTTTTTT

D: TRBD1
J: TRBJ2-7
V: TRBV7-8
size: -
CDR3: CASRTGQGSYEQYF
DNA: TGTGCCAGCCGGACGGGACAGGGTAGTTACGAGCAGTACTTC

D: -
J: TRBJ2-3
V: TRBV2
size: -
CDR3: CASSDPGDQGDTQYF
DNA: TGTGCCAGCAGTGACCCTGGGGATCAAGGGGATACGCAGTATTTT

D: TRBD2
J: TRBJ2-3
V: TRBV9
size: -
CDR3: CASSRTPLAGRTDTQYF
DNA: TGTGCCAGCAGCCGGACCCCACTAGCGGGCCGTACGGATACGCAGTATTTT

D: -
J: TRBJ2-5
V: TRBV7-7
size: -
CDR3: CASSLDGAGETQYF
DNA: TGTGCTAGCAGCTTAGACGGTGCGGGGGAGACCCAGTACTTC

D: TRBD1
J: TRBJ1-2
V: TRBV5-1
size: -
CDR3: CASSSSTGGMSYGYTF
DNA: TGCGCCAGCAGCTCATCGACAGGGGGCATGAGCTATGGCTACACCTTC

D: TRBD1
J: TRBJ1-1
V: TRBV10-3
size: -
CDR3: CAGWGGTLGQGNTEAFF
DNA: TGTGCCGGGTGGGGAGGCACCCTGGGACAGGGGAACACTGAAGCTTTCTTT

D: TRBD1
J: TRBJ2-2
V: TRBV5-6
size: -
CDR3: CASSLQTGTNTGELFF
DNA: TGTGCCAGCAGCTTACAGACAGGGACGAACACCGGGGAGCTGTTTTTT

D: -
J: TRBJ1-1
V: TRBV25-1
size: -
CDR3: CASSEPGPRDTEAFF
DNA: TGTGCCAGCAGTGAACCAGGGCCGAGGGACACTGAAGCTTTCTTT

D: TRBD2
J: TRBJ2-1
V: TRBV7-9
size: -
CDR3: CASSLSGGDPYSYNEQFF
DNA: TGTGCCAGCAGCTTATCGGGGGGTGACCCTTACTCCTACAATGAGCAGTTCTTC

D: TRBD1
J: TRBJ2-5
V: TRBV25-1
size: -
CDR3: CASSEFGLRGQETQYF
DNA: TGTGCCAGCAGTGAATTTGGGTTAAGGGGACAGGAGACCCAGTACTTC

D: TRBD2
J: TRBJ2-4
V: TRBV28
size: -
CDR3: CASTPGLAGSLAKNIQYF
DNA: TGTGCCAGCACCCCGGGGCTAGCGGGGTCTTTAGCCAAAAACATTCAGTACTTC

D: -
J: TRBJ2-2
V: TRBV7-9
size: -
CDR3: CASSLARANTGELFF
DNA: TGTGCCAGCAGCTTAGCCCGTGCGAACACCGGGGAGCTGTTTTTT

D: -
J: TRBJ1-2
V: TRBV29-1
size: -
CDR3: CSVERGTQYGYTF
DNA: TGCAGCGTTGAAAGGGGGACACAGTATGGCTACACCTTC

D: -
J: TRBJ2-1
V: TRBV27
size: once
CDR3: CATMRRAYNEQFF
DNA: TGTGCCACCATGAGACGGGCCTACAATGAGCAGTTCTTC

D: -
J: TRBJ1-5
V: TRBV10-1
size: -
CDR3: CASSGPDYRPNYSNQPQHF
DNA: TGCGCCAGCAGTGGACCAGACTACCGACCCAATTATAGCAATCAGCCCCAGCATTTT

D: TRBD2
J: TRBJ2-3
V: TRBV9
size: -
CDR3: CASSGGASGATDTQYF
DNA: TGTGCCAGCAGCGGAGGGGCTAGCGGGGCTACAGATACGCAGTATTTT

D: -
J: TRBJ1-1
V: TRBV5-1
size: -
CDR3: CASSSGGGTEAFF
DNA: TGCGCCAGCAGCAGCGGCGGGGGCACTGAAGCTTTCTTT

D: -
J: TRBJ1-6
V: TRBV4-2
size: -
CDR3: CASSQVSVSPLHF
DNA: TGTGCCAGCAGCCAAGTTTCAGTCTCACCCCTCCACTTT

D: -
J: TRBJ2-7
V: TRBV6-5
size: -
CDR3: CASSYSRSSYEQYF
DNA: TGTGCCAGCAGTTACAGTAGAAGCTCCTACGAGCAGTACTTC

D: -
J: TRBJ1-5
V: TRBV5-6
size: -
CDR3: CASSFLGEGNQPQHF
DNA: TGTGCCAGCAGCTTCCTAGGGGAAGGCAATCAGCCCCAGCATTTT

D: -
J: TRBJ2-7
V: TRBV9
size: -
CDR3: CASSVGLAGSYEQYF
DNA: TGTGCCAGCAGCGTAGGCCTGGCAGGCTCCTACGAGCAGTACTTC

D: -
J: TRBJ2-3
V: TRBV6-5
size: -
CDR3: CASTSSLSTDTQYF
DNA: TGTGCCAGCACCTCGTCCTTGAGCACAGATACGCAGTATTTT

D: TRBD1
J: TRBJ1-4
V: TRBV4-3
size: few
CDR3: CASSQEGQGGEKLFF
DNA: TGCGCCAGCAGCCAAGAAGGCCAGGGGGGGGAAAAACTGTTTTTT

D: -
J: TRBJ1-1
V: TRBV5-8
size: -
CDR3: CASSLVLFRVRNTEAFF
DNA: TGTGCCAGCAGCTTGGTACTCTTCAGGGTACGAAACACTGAAGCTTTCTTT

D: -
J: TRBJ2-1
V: TRBV28
size: -
CDR3: CASSSTDFYNEQFF
DNA: TGTGCCAGCAGTTCGACAGACTTCTACAATGAGCAGTTCTTC

D: -
J: TRBJ1-3
V: TRBV5-6
size: -
CDR3: CASSQITGNSGNTIYF
DNA: TGTGCCAGCAGCCAAATTACAGGGAACTCTGGAAACACCATATATTTT

D: -
J: TRBJ1-1
V: TRBV27
size: -
CDR3: CASSSVTGVGSTEAFF
DNA: TGTGCCAGCAGTTCCGTGACAGGTGTGGGTAGCACTGAAGCTTTCTTT

D: -
J: TRBJ2-1
V: TRBV2
size: -
CDR3: CASSAVTSSYNEQFF
DNA: TGTGCCAGCAGTGCCGTGACTAGCTCCTACAATGAGCAGTTCTTC

D: TRBD2
J: TRBJ2-7
V: TRBV5-1
size: once
CDR3: CASSRGYSGGDDEQYF
DNA: TGCGCCAGCAGCCGGGGTTATAGCGGGGGTGACGACGAGCAGTACTTC

D: -
J: TRBJ2-7
V: TRBV29-1
size: -
CDR3: CSVEDLLTRAAYEQYF
DNA: TGCAGCGTTGAAGATCTATTGACACGGGCGGCCTACGAGCAGTACTTC

D: TRBD1
J: TRBJ1-2
V: TRBV7-2
size: -
CDR3: CASSLKDRVDYGYTF
DNA: TGTGCCAGCAGCTTAAAAGACAGGGTAGACTATGGCTACACCTTC

D: -
J: TRBJ2-3
V: TRBV19
size: -
CDR3: CASSETPKWDTQYF
DNA: TGTGCCAGTAGTGAAACCCCTAAGTGGGATACGCAGTATTTT

D: TRBD1
J: TRBJ2-5
V: TRBV6-1
size: -
CDR3: CASSGGQGEGETQYF
DNA: TGTGCCAGCAGTGGTGGACAGGGGGAGGGGGAGACCCAGTACTTC

D: -
J: TRBJ2-3
V: TRBV11-2
size: -
CDR3: CASSTFGFTDTQYF
DNA: TGTGCCAGCAGCACATTCGGGTTTACAGATACGCAGTATTTT

D: -
J: TRBJ2-1
V: TRBV2
size: -
CDR3: CASTWGYNEQFF
DNA: TGTGCCAGCACCTGGGGTTACAATGAGCAGTTCTTC

D: -
J: TRBJ1-2
V: TRBV7-2
size: once
CDR3: CASSPGTVVGYTF
DNA: TGTGCCAGCAGCCCCGGGACGGTCGTCGGCTACACCTTC

D: -
J: TRBJ1-1
V: TRBV6-5
size: -
CDR3: CASSSPGFEAFF
DNA: TGTGCCAGCAGTTCCCCGGGTTTCGAAGCTTTCTTT

D: -
J: TRBJ1-1
V: TRBV5-4
size: -
CDR3: CASSLGGLTLNTEAFF
DNA: TGTGCCAGCAGCTTGGGGGGACTGACTTTGAACACTGAAGCTTTCTTT

D: -
J: TRBJ2-7
V: TRBV11-2
size: -
CDR3: CASSLDGLGSYEQYF
DNA: TGTGCCAGCAGCCTGGACGGCCTGGGGTCCTACGAGCAGTACTTC

D: -
J: TRBJ1-6
V: TRBV6-1
size: few
CDR3: CASSLIDSPLHF
DNA: TGTGCCAGCAGTTTAATTGATTCACCCCTCCACTTT

D: -
J: TRBJ1-3
V: TRBV15
size: -
CDR3: CATSRDPNRANTIYF
DNA: TGTGCCACCAGCAGAGATCCAAACAGGGCGAACACCATATATTTT

D: -
J: TRBJ1-6
V: TRBV5-6
size: -
CDR3: CASSLVLQGDNSPLHF
DNA: TGTGCCAGCAGCTTAGTTTTACAGGGCGATAATTCACCCCTCCACTTT

D: -
J: TRBJ1-3
V: TRBV18
size: -
CDR3: CASSTASGNTIYF
DNA: TGTGCCAGCTCTACGGCCTCTGGAAACACCATATATTTT

D: -
J: TRBJ1-2
V: TRBV9
size: -
CDR3: CASSVEVGSTYGYTF
DNA: TGTGCCAGCAGCGTAGAAGTCGGCAGTACTTATGGCTACACCTTC

D: -
J: TRBJ2-1
V: TRBV7-9
size: -
CDR3: CASSLGVLRYNEQFF
DNA: TGTGCCAGCAGCTTAGGGGTTCTAAGATACAATGAGCAGTTCTTC

D: -
J: TRBJ2-1
V: TRBV7-2
size: once
CDR3: CASSVDTTYNEQFF
DNA: TGTGCCAGCAGCGTGGACACAACCTACAATGAGCAGTTCTTC

D: -
J: TRBJ1-1
V: TRBV29-1
size: -
CDR3: CSGLVSGGRVMYTEAFF
DNA: TGCAGCGGACTTGTGTCCGGGGGTCGGGTTATGTACACTGAAGCTTTCTTT

D: -
J: TRBJ1-3
V: TRBV28
size: -
CDR3: CASSLPRGTGSGNTIYF
DNA: TGTGCCAGCAGTTTACCAAGGGGGACGGGCTCTGGAAACACCATATATTTT

D: -
J: TRBJ1-5
V: TRBV5-1
size: -
CDR3: CASSLVQGGQPQHF
DNA: TGCGCCAGCAGCTTGGTCCAGGGTGGTCAGCCCCAGCATTTT

D: TRBD1
J: TRBJ1-1
V: TRBV6-1
size: -
CDR3: CASKDRGNPEAFF
DNA: TGTGCCAGCAAGGACAGGGGGAATCCTGAAGCTTTCTTT

D: -
J: TRBJ1-1
V: TRBV7-8
size: -
CDR3: CASSLNTEAFF
DNA: TGTGCCAGCAGCCTAAACACTGAAGCTTTCTTT

D: -
J: TRBJ2-7
V: TRBV28
size: -
CDR3: CASTLGGLAYEQYF
DNA: TGTGCCAGCACTCTAGGGGGATTAGCCTACGAGCAGTACTTC

D: TRBD1
J: TRBJ1-1
V: TRBV11-2
size: -
CDR3: CASSRQGATDTEAFF
DNA: TGTGCCAGCAGCAGACAGGGGGCTACGGACACTGAAGCTTTCTTT